One and the same sample provided the 19 T cell receptor beta chains below, sequenced in a study of post-analysis software for immune sequencing data. The study's findings and limits: In patients, 4 to 6 TRBV segments were more frequent than in controls, with TRBV5-6, TRBV5-1 and TRBV20-1 among them.

Their specific antigens are unknown. Tagging with unique molecular identifiers was a feature of the TCR beta cDNA libraries. TCRdb re-called the PCR reads through MiXCR, storing one row per CDR3 protein. The table shows about 820,000 distinct CDR3 sequences, with roughly 58% occurring only once. Sample: blood. The receptors were sampled from a girl between 10 and 17 years old with multiple sclerosis.

The rearrangement links TRBV12-3 or TRBV12-4 to TRBJ2-3, with 9 nucleotides matching TRBD1. V dropped 5 bases and J dropped 5; count of bases not matched to a gene: 5. The length of the CDR3 is 14 residues. CDR3 nucleotides: TGTGCCAGCAGTGTGGACAGGGGTTTAGATACGCAGTATTTT. Its translation is CASSVDRGLDTQYF.

V is TRBV27 and J is TRBJ2-3; 7 nucleotides align to TRBD1. The germline gives CDR1 MNHEY, CDR2 SMNVEV (reference sequence). This CDR3 contains 16 residues. Trimming at V came to 6 bases and at J to 1 base, leaving 10 bases not matched to a gene. CDR3 sequence: CASSPRTGEGTDTQYF. In DNA form, the CDR3 reads TGTGCCAGCAGCCCCAGGACAGGCGAAGGCACAGATACGCAGTATTTT.

This clonotype came up a few times. The chain is built from TRBV20-1 and TRBJ1-2; D gene uncertain. The germline V gene encodes CDR1 DFQATT and CDR2 SNEGSKA (reference sequence). Trimming stripped 3 bases from V and 4 bases from J, with 15 bases between. This CDR3 comprises 14 residues. The CDR3 coding sequence is TGCAGTGCTAGCCCCTCAACCGATACCTATGGCTACACCTTC. This gives the protein CSASPSTDTYGYTF.

The V call is TRBV20-1, the J call TRBJ2-4; D gene unclear. The end of the DNA aligns better with TRBJ2-5, so the J call may be wrong. Germline CDR1 reads DFQATT; CDR2 reads SNEGSKA (reference sequence). This CDR3 is 13 amino acids long. As DNA, the CDR3 is TGCAGTGCGCCCTCCCAGGTTCGCGAGACCCAGTACTTC. Translated: CSAPSQVRETQYF.

A few counts support this clonotype. The chain employs TRBV7-2 and TRBJ2-7; 12 nucleotides line up with TRBD2. With 5 bases clipped from V and 2 bases from J, the junction kept 7 bases outside the gene matches. Germline V gene data show CDR1 as SGHTA and CDR2 as FQGNSA. The CDR3 is 16 amino acids. CDR3 in amino acids: CASSHGLAGYTYEQYF. Here the CDR3 DNA reads TGTGCCAGCAGCCACGGACTAGCGGGGTATACCTACGAGCAGTACTTC. Combining the CDR3 with reference TRBV7-2 and TRBJ2-7 gives the whole variable domain GAGVSQSPSNKVTEKGKDVELRCDPISGHTALYWYRQSLGQGLEFLIYFQGNSAPDKSGLPSDRFSAERTGGSVSTLTIQRTQQEDSAVYLCASSHGLAGYTYEQYFGPGTRLTVT.

This rearrangement joins TRBV7-6 to TRBJ2-5; the match to TRBD1 covers 9 bases. Trimming removed 4 bases from V and 5 bases from J; junction bases left unmatched: 8. Per the germline V gene, CDR1 is SGHVS and CDR2 is FNYEAQ. There are 15 residues in the CDR3. The CDR3 sequence: CASSSKQGARETQYF. The CDR3 bases are TGTGCCAGCAGCTCTAAACAGGGGGCACGGGAGACCCAGTACTTC.

V and J are TRBV30 and TRBJ1-2; possibly TRBD1 for D (6 bases). Germline CDR1 GTSNPN, CDR2 SVGIG (reference sequence). CDR3 length: 13 amino acids. The V end lost 5 bases, the J end lost 2 bases, and 12 bases lay between the germline ends. CDR3: CAWAVQGNYGYTF. DNA of the CDR3: TGTGCCTGGGCCGTACAGGGAAACTATGGCTACACCTTC.

The chain links TRBV5-1 to TRBJ1-2; D is uncertain. CDR3 length: 12 amino acids. Trimming cost V 1 base and J 6 bases, with 7 bases left between them. The V gene's germline CDR1 is SGHRS and CDR2 YFSETQ. CDR3 loop: CASSLRENGYTF. DNA of the CDR3: TGCGCCAGCAGCTTGCGGGAGAATGGCTACACCTTC.

The chain has TRBV20-1 and TRBJ2-2; D might be TRBD1 or TRBD2, each matching 5 bases. The germline V gene has CDR1 DFQATT and CDR2 SNEGSKA (reference sequence). The CDR3 is 11 residues long. V dropped 4 bases and J dropped 14 bases, with 14 bases sitting between them. The CDR3 spells CSAILGARLFF. For the CDR3, the DNA is TGCAGTGCTATTCTCGGGGCTAGACTGTTTTTT.

This chain connects TRBV7-3 to TRBJ2-5; TRBD2 aligns across 11 bases. The CDR3 contains 15 residues. After removal of 4 bases from V and 2 bases from J, the junction contained 3 bases not matched to a gene. Germline V gene data show CDR1 as SGHTA and CDR2 as FQGTGA. The CDR3 DNA sequence: TGTGCCAGCAGCTGGACTAGCGGGTGGCAAGAGACCCAGTACTTC. Amino acid sequence: CASSWTSGWQETQYF.

V is TRBV20-1 and J is TRBJ1-5; no clear D gene. The germline V and J ends were trimmed by 0 bases and 6 bases, with 15 bases remaining between them. Germline values: CDR1 DFQATT, CDR2 SNEGSKA (reference sequence). The CDR3 consists of 15 residues. CDR3 region: CSARDRTGGIQPQHF. The CDR3, as DNA: TGCAGTGCTAGAGACCGGACTGGAGGGATTCAGCCCCAGCATTTT.

The chain has TRBV9 and TRBJ2-7; D gene unclear. The CDR3 loop spans 13 amino acids. V gave up 3 bases and J gave up 3 bases, with 10 bases separating them. Germline CDR1 is SGDLS and CDR2 is YYNGEE. The DNA of the CDR3 is TGTGCCAGCAGCGCGGCAGATGGCTACGAGCAGTACTTC. Its protein product is CASSAADGYEQYF. The whole variable domain, filled in from reference TRBV9 and TRBJ2-7, reads DSGVTQTPKHLITATGQRVTLRCSPRSGDLSVYWYQQSLDQGLQFLIQYYNGEERAKGNILERFSAQQFPDLHSELNLSSLELGDSALYFCASSAADGYEQYFGPGTRLTVT.

The chain links TRBV2 to TRBJ2-2, with 8 bases lining up with TRBD2. CDR3 size: 18 residues. The V gene end was trimmed by 3 bases and the J gene end by 4 bases; junction bases not matched to a gene: 13. Germline V gene lookup returns CDR1 SNHLY and CDR2 FYNNEI. The CDR3 DNA follows: TGTGCCAGCAGTGACCCTTCTCGGGGGACTAGTCGCACCGGGGAGCTGTTTTTT. It codes for CASSDPSRGTSRTGELFF.

This clonotype turned up a few times. The J gene is TRBJ2-5, the V gene TRBV5-1; D might be TRBD2 (5 bases). The J call is uncertain, as TRBJ2-7 better fits the DNA end. Germline CDR1 and CDR2: SGHRS and YFSETQ. The CDR3 is made up of 13 amino acids. CDR3 bases: TGCGCCAGCAGCGAGCCAGCGGCCTACGAGCAGTACTTC. Its translation is CASSEPAAYEQYF.

V gene TRBV9 combines with J gene TRBJ2-5; possibly TRBD1 for D (5 bases). V lost 0 bases and J lost 4, with 10 bases in between. This CDR3 has 14 residues. The germline V gene has CDR1 SGDLS and CDR2 YYNGEE. CDR3 loop: CASSVEAGLETQYF. The CDR3 coding sequence is TGTGCCAGCAGCGTAGAGGCAGGGTTAGAGACCCAGTACTTC.

This chain uses TRBV12-3 or TRBV12-4 with TRBJ1-4; 7 bases map to TRBD1. The V segment lost 8 bases and the J segment 7 bases; nucleotides outside the gene matches: 10. The CDR3 contains 14 residues. CDR3 in DNA: TGTGCCAGCGCAAGGGGGCTCACCGGTGAAAAACTGTTTTTT. It yields the protein CASARGLTGEKLFF.

V usage is TRBV20-1 and J usage is TRBJ1-4, with no clear D. There are 15 residues in the CDR3. CDR1 and CDR2 (germline): DFQATT, SNEGSKA (reference sequence). V lost 4 bases to trimming and J lost 8 bases, with 20 bases between them. In DNA, the CDR3 is TGCAGTGCTAAACGTCGCGCAGCCTTGGGGGAAAAACTGTTTTTT. Amino acids: CSAKRRAALGEKLFF.

The sample holds a few counts of this clonotype. The chain couples TRBV29-1 to TRBJ2-5; 11 positions agree with TRBD1. With the DNA end fitting TRBJ2-7 better, the J assignment may be wrong. This CDR3 comprises 13 residues. CDR1 and CDR2 (germline): SQVTM, ANQGSEA. DNA for the CDR3: TGCAGCGTTGAAGGGACAGGGGGCGACGAGCAGTACTTC. The encoded protein is CSVEGTGGDEQYF.

The J gene is TRBJ2-1, the V gene TRBV25-1, with 8 bases that match TRBD2. This CDR3 has 16 amino acids. Germline-derived CDR1 and CDR2 are MGHDK and SYGVNS. J gave up 4 bases and V 5 bases, and 10 bases lay outside the gene matches. This CDR3 is CASSKTSGSVYNEQFF. The DNA for the CDR3 is TGTGCCAGCAGTAAAACGAGCGGGAGCGTTTACAATGAGCAGTTCTTC.